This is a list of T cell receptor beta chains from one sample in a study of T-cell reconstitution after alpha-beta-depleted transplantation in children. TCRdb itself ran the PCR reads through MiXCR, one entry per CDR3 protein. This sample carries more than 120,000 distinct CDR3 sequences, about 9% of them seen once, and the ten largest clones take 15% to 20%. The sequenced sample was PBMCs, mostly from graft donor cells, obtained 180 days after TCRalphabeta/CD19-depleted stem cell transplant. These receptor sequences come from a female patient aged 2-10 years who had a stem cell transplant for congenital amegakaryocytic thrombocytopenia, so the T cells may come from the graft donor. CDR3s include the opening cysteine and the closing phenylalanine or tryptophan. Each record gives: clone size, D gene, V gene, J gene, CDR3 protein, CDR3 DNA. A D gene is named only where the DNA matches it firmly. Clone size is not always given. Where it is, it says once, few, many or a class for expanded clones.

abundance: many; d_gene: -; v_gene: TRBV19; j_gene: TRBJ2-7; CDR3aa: CASSSGGYEQYF; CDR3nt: TGTGCCAGTAGTTCCGGGGGCTACGAGCAGTACTTC
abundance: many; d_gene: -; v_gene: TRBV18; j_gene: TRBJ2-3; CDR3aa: CASSPTSLTDTQYF; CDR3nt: TGTGCCAGCTCACCGACTAGTCTGACAGATACGCAGTATTTT
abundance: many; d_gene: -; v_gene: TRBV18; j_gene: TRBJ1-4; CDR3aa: CASSPTRGFNEKLFF; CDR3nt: TGTGCCAGCTCACCAACCCGGGGCTTTAATGAAAAACTGTTTTTT
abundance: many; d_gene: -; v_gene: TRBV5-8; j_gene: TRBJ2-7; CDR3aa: CASSFIGKNARSDEQYF; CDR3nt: TGTGCCAGCAGCTTTATCGGGAAAAATGCCCGAAGCGACGAGCAGTACTTC
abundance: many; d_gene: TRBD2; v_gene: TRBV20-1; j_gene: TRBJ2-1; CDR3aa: CSPDFLAGVHNEQFF; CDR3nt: TGCAGTCCCGACTTTTTGGCGGGAGTCCACAATGAGCAGTTCTTC
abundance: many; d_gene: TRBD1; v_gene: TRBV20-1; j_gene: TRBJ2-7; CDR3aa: CSAITTGYAYEQYF; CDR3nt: TGCAGTGCTATCACGACAGGGTATGCCTACGAGCAGTACTTC
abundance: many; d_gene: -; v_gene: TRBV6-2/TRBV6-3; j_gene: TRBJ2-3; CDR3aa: CASRHDMMMQYF; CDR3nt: TGTGCCAGCAGGCACGACATGATGATGCAGTATTTT
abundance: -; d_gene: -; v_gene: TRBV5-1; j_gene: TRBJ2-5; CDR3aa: CASSLYDFRETQYF; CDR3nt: TGCGCCAGCAGCTTGTATGATTTCCGTGAGACCCAGTACTTC
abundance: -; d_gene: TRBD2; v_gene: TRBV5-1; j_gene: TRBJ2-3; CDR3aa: CASSPGGLATDTQYF; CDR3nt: TGCGCCAGCAGCCCTGGTGGACTAGCGACAGATACGCAGTATTTT
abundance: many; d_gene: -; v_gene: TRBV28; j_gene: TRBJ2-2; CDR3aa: CASSSGGAGTGELFF; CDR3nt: TGTGCCAGCAGTAGCGGTGGGGCAGGCACCGGGGAGCTGTTTTTT
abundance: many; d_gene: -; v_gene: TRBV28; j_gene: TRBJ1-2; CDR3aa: CASSLGGGGRYGYTF; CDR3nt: TGTGCCAGCAGTTTAGGGGGTGGCGGACGGTATGGCTACACCTTC
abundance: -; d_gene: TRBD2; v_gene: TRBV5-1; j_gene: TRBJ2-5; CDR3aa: CASSIPGGQETQYF; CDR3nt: TGCGCCAGCAGCATACCGGGAGGGCAAGAGACCCAGTACTTC
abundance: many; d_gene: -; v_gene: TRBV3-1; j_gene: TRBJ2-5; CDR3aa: CASSAGPQVRTQYF; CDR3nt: TGTGCCAGCAGCGCGGGACCCCAAGTGAGGACCCAGTACTTC
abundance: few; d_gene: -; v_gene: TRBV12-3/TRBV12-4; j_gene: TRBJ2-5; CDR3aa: CASSLYQGKETQYF; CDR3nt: TGTGCCAGCAGTCTCTACCAGGGGAAGGAGACCCAGTACTTC
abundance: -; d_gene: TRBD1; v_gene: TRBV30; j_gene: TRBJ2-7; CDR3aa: CAWNPGGFTYEQYF; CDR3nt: TGTGCCTGGAACCCAGGGGGTTTCACCTACGAGCAGTACTTC
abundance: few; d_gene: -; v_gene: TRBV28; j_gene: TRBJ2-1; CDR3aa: CASSLGSPYNEQFF; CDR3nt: TGTGCCAGCAGCCTAGGGTCCCCCTACAATGAGCAGTTCTTC
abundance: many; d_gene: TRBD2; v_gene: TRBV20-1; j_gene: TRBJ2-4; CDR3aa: CSAYIAGVNIQYF; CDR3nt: TGCAGTGCGTATATAGCGGGAGTTAACATTCAGTACTTC
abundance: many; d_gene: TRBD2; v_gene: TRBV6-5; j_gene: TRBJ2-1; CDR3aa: CASSPLPVPSGRNEQFF; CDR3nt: TGTGCCAGCAGCCCCCTCCCCGTGCCTAGCGGCCGCAATGAGCAGTTCTTC
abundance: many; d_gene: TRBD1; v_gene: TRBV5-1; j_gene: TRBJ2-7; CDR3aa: CASSTGTEIYEQYF; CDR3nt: TGCGCCAGCAGCACCGGGACAGAGATTTACGAGCAGTACTTC
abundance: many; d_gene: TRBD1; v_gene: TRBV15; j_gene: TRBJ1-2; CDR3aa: CATSGTGGGGYTF; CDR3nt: TGTGCCACCAGCGGGACAGGGGGAGGTGGCTACACCTTC
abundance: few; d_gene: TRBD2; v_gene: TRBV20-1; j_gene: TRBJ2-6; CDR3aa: CSAVTGTSGSGANVLTF; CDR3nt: TGCAGTGCAGTTACCGGGACTAGCGGCTCTGGGGCCAACGTCCTGACTTTC
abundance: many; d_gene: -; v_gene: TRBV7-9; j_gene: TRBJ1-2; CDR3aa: CASSLRGAYYGYTF; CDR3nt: TGTGCCAGCAGCTTACGGGGGGCTTACTATGGCTACACCTTC
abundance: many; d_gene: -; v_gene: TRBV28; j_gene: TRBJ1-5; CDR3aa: CASSLIDRHNQPQHF; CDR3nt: TGTGCCAGCAGTTTGATTGACAGGCACAATCAGCCCCAGCATTTT
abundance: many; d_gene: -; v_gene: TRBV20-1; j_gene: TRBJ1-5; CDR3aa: CSAVRQTSNQPQHF; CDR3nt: TGCAGTGCAGTTAGACAGACTAGCAATCAGCCCCAGCATTTT
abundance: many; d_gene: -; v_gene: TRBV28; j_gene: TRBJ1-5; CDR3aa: CASSLPGGYSNQPQHF; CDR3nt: TGTGCCAGCAGTTTGCCCGGGGGTTATAGCAATCAGCCCCAGCATTTT
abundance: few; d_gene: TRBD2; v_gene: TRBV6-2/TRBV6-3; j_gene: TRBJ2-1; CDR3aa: CASSYGGTSGNSYNEQFF; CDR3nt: TGTGCCAGCAGTTACGGTGGGACTAGCGGGAATTCCTACAATGAGCAGTTCTTC
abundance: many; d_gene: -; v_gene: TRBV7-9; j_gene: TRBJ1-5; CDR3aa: CASSLAAGVGNQPQHF; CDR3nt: TGTGCCAGCAGCTTAGCGGCGGGGGTTGGCAATCAGCCCCAGCATTTT
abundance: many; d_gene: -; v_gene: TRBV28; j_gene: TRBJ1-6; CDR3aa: CASSLSPSLYNSPLHF; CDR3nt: TGTGCCAGCAGTTTAAGTCCTTCTCTTTATAATTCACCCCTCCACTTT
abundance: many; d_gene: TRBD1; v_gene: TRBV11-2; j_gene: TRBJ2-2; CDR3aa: CASRGPGWPGELFF; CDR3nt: TGTGCCAGTAGGGGGCCAGGTTGGCCCGGGGAGCTGTTTTTT
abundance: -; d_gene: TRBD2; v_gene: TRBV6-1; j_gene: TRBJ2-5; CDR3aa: CASWKREGLGETQYF; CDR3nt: TGTGCCAGCTGGAAGCGGGAGGGCCTGGGAGAGACCCAGTACTTC
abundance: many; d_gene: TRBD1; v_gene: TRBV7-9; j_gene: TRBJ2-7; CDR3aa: CASSRDRGLRSYEQYF; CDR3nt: TGTGCCAGCAGCCGGGACAGGGGGCTGAGATCCTACGAGCAGTACTTC
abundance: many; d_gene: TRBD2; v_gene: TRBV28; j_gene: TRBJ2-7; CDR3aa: CASSLLSGIGFLNDEQYF; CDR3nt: TGTGCCAGCAGTTTACTTAGCGGGATTGGCTTTTTAAACGACGAGCAGTACTTC
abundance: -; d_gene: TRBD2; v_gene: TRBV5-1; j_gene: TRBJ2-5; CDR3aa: CASSLVLAGEETQYF; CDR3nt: TGCGCCAGCAGCTTGGTTCTAGCGGGGGAAGAGACCCAGTACTTC